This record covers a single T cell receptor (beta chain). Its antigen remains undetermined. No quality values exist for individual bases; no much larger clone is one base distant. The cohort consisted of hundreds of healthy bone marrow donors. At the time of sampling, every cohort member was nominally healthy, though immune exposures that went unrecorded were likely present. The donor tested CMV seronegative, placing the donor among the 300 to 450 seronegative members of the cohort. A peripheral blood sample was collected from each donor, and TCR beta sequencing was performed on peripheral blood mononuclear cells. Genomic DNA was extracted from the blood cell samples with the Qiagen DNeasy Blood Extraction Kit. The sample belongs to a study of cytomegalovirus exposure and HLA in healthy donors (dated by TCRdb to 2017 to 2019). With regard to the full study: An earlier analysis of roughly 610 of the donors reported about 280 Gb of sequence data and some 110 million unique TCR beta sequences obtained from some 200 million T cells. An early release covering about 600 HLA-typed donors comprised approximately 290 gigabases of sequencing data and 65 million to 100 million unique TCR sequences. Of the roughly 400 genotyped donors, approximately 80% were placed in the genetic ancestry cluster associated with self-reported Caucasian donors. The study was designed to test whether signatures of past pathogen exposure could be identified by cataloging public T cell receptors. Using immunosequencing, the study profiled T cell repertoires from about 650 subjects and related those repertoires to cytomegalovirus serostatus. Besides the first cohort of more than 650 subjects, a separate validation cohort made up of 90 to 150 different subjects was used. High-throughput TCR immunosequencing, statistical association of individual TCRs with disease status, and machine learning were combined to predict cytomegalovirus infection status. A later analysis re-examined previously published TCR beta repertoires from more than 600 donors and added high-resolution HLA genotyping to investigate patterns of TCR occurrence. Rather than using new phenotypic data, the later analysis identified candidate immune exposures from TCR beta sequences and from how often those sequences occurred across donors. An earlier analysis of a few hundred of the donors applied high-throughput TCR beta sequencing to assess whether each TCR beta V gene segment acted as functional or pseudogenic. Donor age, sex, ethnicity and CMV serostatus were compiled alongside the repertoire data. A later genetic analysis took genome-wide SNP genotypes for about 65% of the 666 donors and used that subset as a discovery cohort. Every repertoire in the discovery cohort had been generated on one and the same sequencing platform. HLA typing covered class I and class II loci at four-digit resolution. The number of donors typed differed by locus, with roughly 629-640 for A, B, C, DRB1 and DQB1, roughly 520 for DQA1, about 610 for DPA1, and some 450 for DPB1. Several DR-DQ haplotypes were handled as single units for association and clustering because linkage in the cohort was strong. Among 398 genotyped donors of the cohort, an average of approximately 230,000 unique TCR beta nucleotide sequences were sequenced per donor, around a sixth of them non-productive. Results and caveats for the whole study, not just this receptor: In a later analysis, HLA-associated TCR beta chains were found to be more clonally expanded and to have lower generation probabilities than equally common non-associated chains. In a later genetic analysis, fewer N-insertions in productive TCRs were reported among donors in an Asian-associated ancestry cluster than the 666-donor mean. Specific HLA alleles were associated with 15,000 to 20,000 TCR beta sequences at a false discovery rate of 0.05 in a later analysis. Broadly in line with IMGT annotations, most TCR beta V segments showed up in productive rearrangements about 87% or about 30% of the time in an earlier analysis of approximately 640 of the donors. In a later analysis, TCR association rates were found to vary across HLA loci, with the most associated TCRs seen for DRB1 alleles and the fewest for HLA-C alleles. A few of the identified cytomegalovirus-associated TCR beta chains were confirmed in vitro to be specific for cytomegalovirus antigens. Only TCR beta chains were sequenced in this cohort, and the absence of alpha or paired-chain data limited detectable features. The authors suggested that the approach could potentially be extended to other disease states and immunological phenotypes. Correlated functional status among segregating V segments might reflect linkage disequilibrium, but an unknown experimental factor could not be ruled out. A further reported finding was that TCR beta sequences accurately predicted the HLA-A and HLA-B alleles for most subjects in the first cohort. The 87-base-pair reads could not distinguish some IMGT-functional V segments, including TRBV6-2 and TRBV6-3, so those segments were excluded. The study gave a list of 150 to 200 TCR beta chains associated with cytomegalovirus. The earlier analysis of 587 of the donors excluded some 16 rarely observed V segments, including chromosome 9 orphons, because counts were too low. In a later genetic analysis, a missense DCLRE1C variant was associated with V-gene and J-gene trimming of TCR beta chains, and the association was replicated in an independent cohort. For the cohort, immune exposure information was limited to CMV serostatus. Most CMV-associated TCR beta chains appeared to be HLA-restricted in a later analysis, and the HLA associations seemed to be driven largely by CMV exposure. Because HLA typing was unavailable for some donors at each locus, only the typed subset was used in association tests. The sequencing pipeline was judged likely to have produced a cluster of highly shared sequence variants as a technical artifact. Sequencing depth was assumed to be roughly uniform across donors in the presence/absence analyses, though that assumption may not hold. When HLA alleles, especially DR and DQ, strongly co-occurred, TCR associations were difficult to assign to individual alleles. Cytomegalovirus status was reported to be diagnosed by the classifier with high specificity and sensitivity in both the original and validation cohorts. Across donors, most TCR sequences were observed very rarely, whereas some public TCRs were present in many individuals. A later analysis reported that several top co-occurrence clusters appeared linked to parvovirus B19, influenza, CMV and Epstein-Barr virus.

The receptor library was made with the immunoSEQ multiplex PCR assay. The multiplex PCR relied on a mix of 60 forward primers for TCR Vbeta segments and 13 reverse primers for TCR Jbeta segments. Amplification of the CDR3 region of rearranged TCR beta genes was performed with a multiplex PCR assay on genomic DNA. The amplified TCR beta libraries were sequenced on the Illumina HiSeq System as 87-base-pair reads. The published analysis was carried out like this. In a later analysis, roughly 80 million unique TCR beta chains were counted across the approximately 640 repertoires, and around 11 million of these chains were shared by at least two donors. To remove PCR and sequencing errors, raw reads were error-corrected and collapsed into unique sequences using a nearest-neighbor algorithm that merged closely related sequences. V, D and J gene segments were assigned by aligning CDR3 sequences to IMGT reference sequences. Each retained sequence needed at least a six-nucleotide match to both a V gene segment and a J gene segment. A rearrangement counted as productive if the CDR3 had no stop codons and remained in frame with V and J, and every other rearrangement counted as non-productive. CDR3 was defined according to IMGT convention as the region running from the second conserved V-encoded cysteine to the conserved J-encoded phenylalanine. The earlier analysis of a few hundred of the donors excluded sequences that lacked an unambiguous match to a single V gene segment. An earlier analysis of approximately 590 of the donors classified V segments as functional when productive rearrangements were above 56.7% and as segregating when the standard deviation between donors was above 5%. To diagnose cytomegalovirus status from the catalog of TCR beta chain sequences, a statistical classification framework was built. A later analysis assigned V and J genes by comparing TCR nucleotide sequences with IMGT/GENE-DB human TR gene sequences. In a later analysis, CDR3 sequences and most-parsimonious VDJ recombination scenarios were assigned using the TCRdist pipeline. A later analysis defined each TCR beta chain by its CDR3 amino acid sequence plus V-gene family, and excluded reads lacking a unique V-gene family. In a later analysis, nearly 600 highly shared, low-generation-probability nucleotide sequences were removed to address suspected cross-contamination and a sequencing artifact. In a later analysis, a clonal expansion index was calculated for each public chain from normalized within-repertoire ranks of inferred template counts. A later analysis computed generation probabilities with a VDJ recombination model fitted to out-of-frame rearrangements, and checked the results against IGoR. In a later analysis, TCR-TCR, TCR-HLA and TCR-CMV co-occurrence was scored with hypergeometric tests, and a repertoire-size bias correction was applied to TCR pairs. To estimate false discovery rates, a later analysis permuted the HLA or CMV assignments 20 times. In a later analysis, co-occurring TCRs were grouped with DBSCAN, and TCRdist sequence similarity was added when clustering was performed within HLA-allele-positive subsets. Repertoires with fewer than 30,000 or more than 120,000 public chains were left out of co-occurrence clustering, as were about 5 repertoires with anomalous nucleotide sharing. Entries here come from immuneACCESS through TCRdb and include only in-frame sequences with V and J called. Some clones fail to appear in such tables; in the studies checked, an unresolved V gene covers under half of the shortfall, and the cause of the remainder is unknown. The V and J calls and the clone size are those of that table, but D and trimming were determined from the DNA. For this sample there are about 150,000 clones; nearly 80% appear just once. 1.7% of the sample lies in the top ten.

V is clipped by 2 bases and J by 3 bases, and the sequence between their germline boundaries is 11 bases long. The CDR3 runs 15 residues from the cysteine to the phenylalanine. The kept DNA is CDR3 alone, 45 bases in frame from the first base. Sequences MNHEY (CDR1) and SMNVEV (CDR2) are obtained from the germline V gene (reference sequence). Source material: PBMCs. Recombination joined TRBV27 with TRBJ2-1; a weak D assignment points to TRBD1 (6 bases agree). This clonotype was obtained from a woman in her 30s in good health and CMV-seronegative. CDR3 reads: CASSLRQGNYNEQFF. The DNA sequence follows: TGTGCCAGCAGTTTAAGGCAGGGGAACTACAATGAGCAGTTCTTC.